Shown below are 21 T cell receptor beta chains from a single sample sequenced in a study of T cells in Graves' hyperthyroidism and ophthalmopathy. Regions amplified from RNA transcripts were the TCR beta CDR3 regions. First-round RT-PCR of the TCR CDR3 relied on the HTBI primer set. TCRdb used MiXCR to reprocess the multiplex PCR reads, holding one entry per CDR3 protein. The repertoire holds 300,000 to 450,000 distinct CDR3 sequences, with 13% as singletons. The sample taken for sequencing was blood. Receptors were obtained from a woman younger than 30 with Graves' hyperthyroidism.

The V call is TRBV7-9, the J call TRBJ1-3; the D gene is possibly TRBD1 (5 bases). Germline CDR1 is SEHNR and CDR2 is FQNEAQ (reference sequence). V was pared by 2 bases and J by 0 bases, with 11 bases between. This CDR3 has 16 residues. As DNA, the CDR3 is TGTGCCAGCAGCTTACTCCTCGGGGGCTCTGGAAACACCATATATTTT. It yields the protein CASSLLLGGSGNTIYF.

This clonotype was observed at least ten times. V and J are TRBV13 and TRBJ1-2; D not resolved. CDR3 length: 15 amino acids. Trimming took 5 bases from V and 4 from J, leaving 17 bases between them. Germline CDR1 and CDR2: PRHDT and FYEKMQ (reference sequence). The DNA for the CDR3 is TGTGCCAGCAGCCCGGCGACCGGAGGAACCTATGGCTACACCTTC. It yields the protein CASSPATGGTYGYTF.

Ten or more counts support this clonotype. The chain recombines TRBV29-1 with TRBJ2-2, with TRBD1 as a possible D gene (5 bases). Trimming took off 7 bases at V and 1 base at J, with 13 bases between the two ends. The CDR3 loop spans 14 amino acids. Germline-derived CDR1 and CDR2 are SQVTM and ANQGSEA. The CDR3 here is CSASLTVNTGELFF. The DNA of the CDR3 is TGCAGCGCCTCTTTGACAGTGAACACCGGGGAGCTGTTTTTT.

This clonotype was seen at least ten times. The chain uses TRBV7-9 and TRBJ2-3; D may be TRBD1 (6 bases). CDR1 is SEHNR and CDR2 is FQNEAQ in the germline V gene (reference sequence). CDR3 length equals 14 residues. Between the trimmed V and J ends, which lost 6 bases and 0 bases, there was a span of 10 bases. DNA for the CDR3: TGTGCCAGCAGGGGGGACACCAGCACAGATACGCAGTATTTT. Protein product: CASRGDTSTDTQYF.

This clonotype was detected many times. V usage is TRBV7-9 and J usage is TRBJ1-1; D not resolved. CDR3 length: 14 residues. Trimming removed 7 bases from V and 1 base from J, with 13 bases in between. Germline V gene data show CDR1 as SEHNR and CDR2 as FQNEAQ (reference sequence). As DNA, the CDR3 is TGTGCCAGCACCATCCAGACCGAGAACACTGAAGCTTTCTTT. Translated, it gives CASTIQTENTEAFF.

Many counts were recorded for this clonotype. CDR3 amino acids: CASSTLGSLETQYF. CDR3 bases: TGTGCCAGTAGTACTCTCGGGAGTCTGGAGACCCAGTACTTC. The chain has TRBV19 and TRBJ2-5; perhaps TRBD2 as D (6 bases). The V gene lost 4 bases and the J gene lost 5 bases, with 14 bases spanning the gap. This CDR3 contains 14 residues. Germline V CDR1 and CDR2: LNHDA, SQIVND (reference sequence).

This clonotype was counted ten times or more. V gene TRBV5-1 combines with J gene TRBJ2-7, with a weak D call TRBD2 (5 bases). CDR1 and CDR2 from the germline V gene are SGHRS and YFSETQ. The V end lost 2 bases, the J end lost 0 bases, and 15 bases lay between the germline ends. There are 16 residues in the CDR3. Here the CDR3 reads CASSFLAEVPSYEQYF. The CDR3 nucleotides read TGCGCCAGCAGCTTTCTCGCGGAGGTGCCCTCCTACGAGCAGTACTTC.

This clonotype was seen repeatedly, ten times or more. This chain joins TRBV28 and TRBJ1-2; 7 nucleotides match TRBD1. With V trimmed by 5 bases and J by 2 bases, 8 bases remained unmatched. The CDR3 has 15 amino acids. The germline gives CDR1 MDHEN, CDR2 SYDVKM. DNA of the CDR3: TGTGCCAGCAGTGTCGCCGGGACAGAGAACTATGGCTACACCTTC. Encoded protein: CASSVAGTENYGYTF.

This clonotype was found many times. This sequence joins TRBV30 and TRBJ1-3; D unresolved. Looked up from germline, CDR1 is GTSNPN and CDR2 is SVGIG (reference sequence). CDR3 length: 13 residues. The V end lost 5 bases, the J end lost 4 bases, and 12 bases lay between the germline ends. In DNA form, the CDR3 reads TGTGCCTGGTCTGAACAGCAGGGAAACACCATATATTTT. It is translated as CAWSEQQGNTIYF.

This clonotype was found a few times. V is TRBV29-1 and J is TRBJ2-5; D gene uncertain. V gave up 3 bases and J gave up 0 bases, with 14 bases separating them. Germline V gene lookup returns CDR1 SQVTM and CDR2 ANQGSEA. The CDR3 is 15 amino acids. This chain's CDR3 is CSVDETNWYQETQYF. DNA for the CDR3: TGCAGCGTTGACGAGACGAACTGGTACCAAGAGACCCAGTACTTC.

The chain combines TRBV28 with TRBJ1-1, with 8 bases lining up with TRBD1. The CDR3 is 17 residues long. CDR1 is MDHEN, CDR2 SYDVKM, per germline. V lost 5 bases, J lost 0 bases, and 11 bases stayed unmatched. CDR3 in DNA: TGTGCCAGCAGTCCGAACCTTGGGACAGGACTGAACACTGAAGCTTTCTTT. Its translation: CASSPNLGTGLNTEAFF.

This clonotype has only a few counts. A much larger clone lies one base from this, so it may be a read error. The CDR3 protein is CASSEGGPTEQYF. CDR3 sequence (DNA): TGTGCCAGCAGTGAGGGGGGGCCCACGGAGCAGTACTTC. The V and J genes are TRBV2 and TRBJ2-7; a possible D gene is TRBD2 (7 bases). CDR3 length: 13 amino acids. Germline CDR1 and CDR2: SNHLY and FYNNEI. Trimming shortened V by 3 bases and J by 7 bases, and 13 bases separated the two germline ends. Filled out from reference TRBV2 and TRBJ2-7, the complete variable domain reads EPEVTQTPSHQVTQMGQEVILRCVPISNHLYFYWYRQILGQKVEFLVSFYNNEISEKSEIFDDQFSVERPDGSNFTLKIRSTKLEDSAMYFCASSEGGPTEQYFGPGTRLTVT.

The V call is TRBV4-1, the J call TRBJ1-2, with D hard to call. CDR1 MGHRA and CDR2 YSYEKL come from the germline V gene. Trimming removed 10 bases from V and 5 bases from J, with 17 bases in between. The CDR3 contains 13 residues. CDR3 DNA sequence: TGCGCCACCTTTAACACCCGAGAGTATGGCTACACCTTC. Amino acid sequence: CATFNTREYGYTF.

The gene calls are TRBV2 and TRBJ1-6; no clear D gene. Trimming took 8 bases from V and 0 from J, leaving 8 bases between them. Germline CDR1 reads SNHLY; CDR2 reads FYNNEI. The CDR3 runs to 14 residues. This chain's CDR3 is CASAPSSYNSPLHF. CDR3 DNA: TGTGCCAGCGCCCCCAGCTCCTATAATTCACCCCTCCACTTT.

With regard to this clonotype: This may stem from a read error, because a much larger clone lies one nucleotide away. This chain links TRBV4-1 with TRBJ1-1; D not resolved. The CDR3 contains 14 residues. CDR1 MGHRA and CDR2 YSYEKL come from the germline V gene. V lost 4 bases and J 4 bases, leaving 13 bases between the germline ends. CDR3 coding DNA: TGCGCCAGCAGCCCCTGGGCGAGGAGCACTGAAGCTTTCTTT. Residues: CASSPWARSTEAFF.

This clonotype was observed at least ten times. This chain uses TRBV28 with TRBJ2-1; D remains unclear. With 3 bases removed from V and 12 bases from J, the gap between germline ends came to 12 bases. There are 12 residues in the CDR3. Germline V gives CDR1 MDHEN, CDR2 SYDVKM. The CDR3 sequence is CASSLPYNPQFF. CDR3 sequence (DNA): TGTGCCAGCAGTTTGCCTTACAACCCGCAGTTCTTC.

Many counts were recorded for this clonotype. The V gene is TRBV28, the J gene TRBJ1-5; D remains ambiguous. The CDR3 covers 14 residues. Deletions cut 4 bases from V and 1 base from J, with 8 bases between. Looked up from germline, CDR1 is MDHEN and CDR2 is SYDVKM. CDR3 region: CASSSSGSNQPQHF. CDR3 nucleotide sequence: TGTGCCAGCAGTTCCTCTGGAAGCAATCAGCCCCAGCATTTT.

This clonotype was observed at least ten times. This sequence joins TRBV3-1 and TRBJ1-6; 7 positions agree with TRBD1. The junction had 6 bases not matched to a gene; V was cut back by 5 bases and J by 8 bases. The CDR3 totals 14 residues. Germline CDR1 and CDR2: LGHDT and YNNKEL (reference sequence). The CDR3 here is CASSKTGVDSPLHF. The CDR3 DNA follows: TGTGCCAGCAGCAAAACAGGGGTCGATTCACCCCTCCACTTT. Looking up the rest from reference TRBV3-1 and TRBJ1-6 gives the full variable domain: DTAVSQTPKYLVTQMGNDKSIKCEQNLGHDTMYWYKQDSKKFLKIMFSYNNKELIINETVPNRFSPKSPDKAHLNLHINSLELGDSAVYFCASSKTGVDSPLHFGNGTRLTVT.

The table lists this clonotype with many counts. The J gene is TRBJ1-2, the V gene TRBV28; D remains ambiguous. Germline loops: CDR1 MDHEN, CDR2 SYDVKM. V dropped 5 bases and J dropped 7 bases, with 14 bases sitting between them. The CDR3 loop spans 13 amino acids. CDR3 DNA sequence: TGTGCCAGCAGTCCGTCGGACTTGGGTGGCTACACCTTC. Amino acids: CASSPSDLGGYTF.

The table lists this clonotype with many counts. This chain connects TRBV10-3 to TRBJ1-1, with a possible D match to TRBD1 (6 bases). Trimming left V 7 bases short and J 4 bases short, with 19 bases between. Germline V gene sequence: CDR1 ENHRY, CDR2 SYGVKD. CDR3 length: 15 amino acids. CDR3 in amino acids: CAIKEGGPGGTEAFF. The CDR3 DNA follows: TGTGCCATCAAAGAGGGGGGCCCCGGAGGCACTGAAGCTTTCTTT.

A few counts support this clonotype. V usage is TRBV7-2 and J usage is TRBJ2-7, with D perhaps given as TRBD1 or TRBD2 (6 bases each). V shed 3 bases and J shed 0 bases, with 12 bases lying between them. CDR3 length equals 15 residues. The germline CDR1 and CDR2 sequences are SGHTA and FQGNSA. The CDR3 spells CASSLGGTSSYEQYF. In DNA, the CDR3 is TGTGCCAGCAGCTTGGGGGGCACAAGCTCCTACGAGCAGTACTTC.